This T cell receptor (beta chain) was observed in a study of shared clonotypes between healthy human individuals. The study, taken as a whole, reports: Depth of sequencing was expected to influence donor clonotype sharing. Memory subsets had estimated richness that was generally smaller than that of naive subsets. Generation probabilities of non-shared clonotypes were lower (relative to those shared by all four donors).

About this clone: Its antigen is not identified.

CDR1 is SGHTA and CDR2 is FQGNSA in the germline V gene. The trim removed 1 base at V and 7 bases at J, leaving 2 bases unmatched. The length of the CDR3 is 15 residues. Researchers divided each subset's genomic DNA evenly across several immunoSEQ plates. The method was immunoSEQ multiplex PCR; TCRdb's version includes in-frame clones alone and lacks a portion of them. The table shows millions of clones, with roughly nine tenths occurring only once. This clonotype originated in a man aged 18-30 years in good health. J is TRBJ1-6 and V is TRBV7-2, with 9 positions matching TRBD1. Material: naive CD4+ T cells sorted from blood. Specified subset: CD45RA+ positively selected. CDR3 nucleotide sequence: TGTGCCAGCAGCTTAGGACAGGGGGGGAATTCACCCCTCCACTTT. As protein: CASSLGQGGNSPLHF. The full variable domain, its missing parts supplied by reference TRBV7-2 and TRBJ1-6, is GAGVSQSPSNKVTEKGKDVELRCDPISGHTALYWYRQSLGQGLEFLIYFQGNSAPDKSGLPSDRFSAERTGGSVSTLTIQRTQQEDSAVYLCASSLGQGGNSPLHFGNGTRLTVT.